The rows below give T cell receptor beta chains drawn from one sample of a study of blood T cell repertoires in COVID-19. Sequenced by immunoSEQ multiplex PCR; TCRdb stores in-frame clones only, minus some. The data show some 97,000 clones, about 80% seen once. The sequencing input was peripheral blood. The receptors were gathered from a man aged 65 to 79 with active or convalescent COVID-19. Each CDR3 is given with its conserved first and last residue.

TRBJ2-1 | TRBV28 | CASSSSRQGRGQFF
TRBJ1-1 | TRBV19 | CASMGLQGTEAFF
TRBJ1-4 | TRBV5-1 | CASSLVPGTGTEKLFF
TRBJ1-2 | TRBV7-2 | CASSVGTSPYGYTF
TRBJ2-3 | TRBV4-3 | CASSQWGAGTSVTDTQYF
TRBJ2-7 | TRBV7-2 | CASSSLAVAYEQYF
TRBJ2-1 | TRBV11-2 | CASSHTSGDGNEQFF
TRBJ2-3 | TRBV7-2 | CASSFGLAGAGTDTQYF
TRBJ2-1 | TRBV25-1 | CASKGGSPADEQFF
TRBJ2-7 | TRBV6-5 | CASRTSGPPSYEQYF
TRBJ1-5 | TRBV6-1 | CASSEGTGGRQPQHF
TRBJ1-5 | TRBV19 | CATVERGGGNQPQHF
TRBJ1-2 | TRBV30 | CAWIPLTGGGYTF
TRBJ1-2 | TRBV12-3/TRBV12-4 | CASSLPGDGYTF
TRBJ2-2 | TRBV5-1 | CASSALGVGELFF
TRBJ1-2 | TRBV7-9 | CASSSRDRVPYGYTF
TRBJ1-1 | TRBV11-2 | CASSLGGTGSSEAFF
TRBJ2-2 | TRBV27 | CASSLLGADTGELFF
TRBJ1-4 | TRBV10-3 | CAISDGGSSTNEKLFF
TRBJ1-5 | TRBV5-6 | CASSLGWGGNQPQHF
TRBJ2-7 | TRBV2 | CASSERASGSESDYEQYF
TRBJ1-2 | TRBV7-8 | CASSPARQGLTRPNYGYTF
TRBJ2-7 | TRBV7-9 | CASSLGVGWTATHEQYF
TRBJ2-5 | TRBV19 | CASSRTTGGQETQYF
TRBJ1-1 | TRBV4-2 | CASTRGTGPTETEAFF
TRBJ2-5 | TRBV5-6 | CASSPGDSVQETQYF
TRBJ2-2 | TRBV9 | CASSSGRSGSGELFF
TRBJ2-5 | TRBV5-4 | CASSLGTGVEETQYF
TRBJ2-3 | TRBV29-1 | CSVDPRTSGSTDTQYF
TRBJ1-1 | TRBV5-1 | CASSFDALGAEAFF